Listed here are 21 T cell receptor beta chains from one sample, sequenced in a study of blood T cell repertoires in COVID-19. Clones were read by immunoSEQ multiplex PCR, and TCRdb kept only the in-frame ones, dropping some. This sample carries roughly 260,000 clones, 85% to 90% of them seen once, and the ten largest clones take over 3.5%. The sequenced material came from peripheral blood. These receptors all stem from a woman aged 40 to 50 with acute or convalescent COVID-19.

DNA of the CDR3: TGTGCCACCAGCCCGGGGGCTGGAAACACCATATATTTT. This encodes CATSPGAGNTIYF. The genes are TRBV15 and TRBJ1-3; tentative D call: TRBD1 (5 bases). Trimming stripped 5 bases from V and 2 bases from J, with 7 bases between. This CDR3 is 13 amino acids long. CDR1 and CDR2 from the germline V gene are LNHNV and YYDKDF (reference sequence).

In DNA form, the CDR3 reads TGTGCCAGCAGCCTAATCGCAGGGGAAGAGACCCAGTACTTC. It translates to CASSLIAGEETQYF. The chain recombines TRBV7-9 with TRBJ2-5, with D possibly matching TRBD1 (6 bases). Trimming took 5 bases from V and 3 from J, leaving 13 bases between them. The CDR3 runs to 14 residues. The V gene's germline CDR1 is SEHNR and CDR2 FQNEAQ (reference sequence).

This chain joins TRBV7-2 and TRBJ1-2; perhaps TRBD1 as D (5 bases). This CDR3 comprises 14 residues. The V end lost 4 bases, the J end lost 4 bases, and 13 bases lay between the germline ends. The germline V gene has CDR1 SGHTA and CDR2 FQGNSA. The CDR3 is CASSWGQTGYGYTF. The CDR3 coding sequence is TGTGCCAGCAGCTGGGGCCAGACTGGCTATGGCTACACCTTC.

The chain uses TRBV30 and TRBJ1-1; 7 positions match TRBD1. This CDR3 is 15 amino acids long. Per germline, CDR1 GTSNPN and CDR2 SVGIG (reference sequence). V gave up 7 bases and J gave up 1 base; unmatched junction bases: 12. In DNA form, the CDR3 reads TGTGCCTCCCAATCAGGGGACAGCCCGAACACTGAAGCTTTCTTT. Translated: CASQSGDSPNTEAFF.

The V gene is TRBV19, the J gene TRBJ1-1; D unclear. The CDR3 has 13 residues. Germline V lookup: CDR1 LNHDA, CDR2 SQIVND (reference sequence). Trimming stripped 3 bases from V and 3 bases from J, with 8 bases between. The CDR3 is CASSMGLYTEAFF. The CDR3, as DNA: TGTGCCAGTAGTATGGGCTTATACACTGAAGCTTTCTTT.

This rearrangement joins TRBV6-5 to TRBJ1-2, with D possibly TRBD1 on 5 matching bases. Germline V gives CDR1 MNHEY, CDR2 SVGAGI. The CDR3 covers 12 residues. V lost 8 bases and J lost 7, with 14 bases in between. The DNA for the CDR3 is TGTGCCAGCGCGCCCCAGGGTGGTGGCTACACCTTC. Its translation: CASAPQGGGYTF.

The gene calls are TRBV19 and TRBJ1-5; the D is unclear. The ends were cut back, 6 bases at V and 0 bases at J, with 12 bases in the middle. The CDR3 has 15 residues. Looked up from germline, CDR1 is LNHDA and CDR2 is SQIVND (reference sequence). DNA for the CDR3: TGTGCCAGTAGCGTCAGTCACACTAGCAATCAGCCCCAGCATTTT. The encoded protein is CASSVSHTSNQPQHF.

The chain employs TRBV5-1 and TRBJ2-5, with 9 bases lining up with TRBD2. V trimming: 4 bases; J trimming: 7 bases; junction bases outside the gene matches: 11. CDR3 length: 15 amino acids. Germline V gene lookup returns CDR1 SGHRS and CDR2 YFSETQ. CDR3 residues: CASSPAALREGTQYF. As DNA, the CDR3 is TGCGCCAGCAGCCCGGCGGCCTTGCGGGAGGGGACCCAGTACTTC.

The chain combines TRBV18 with TRBJ2-5; D perhaps matches TRBD1 (5 bases). V lost 4 bases, J lost 0 bases, and 9 bases lay in between. The CDR3 covers 14 residues. CDR1 and CDR2 from the germline V gene are KGHSH and LQKENI. CDR3 region: CASSRQLDQETQYF. CDR3 in DNA: TGTGCCAGCTCACGACAGCTGGACCAAGAGACCCAGTACTTC.

This chain links TRBV14 with TRBJ1-2; D is unclear. V was cut by 4 bases and J by 6 bases, with 12 bases left in between. This CDR3 contains 13 residues. Germline-derived CDR1 and CDR2 are SGHDN and FVKESK. CDR3 in DNA: TGTGCCAGCAGCCCGGAGAGGGTGAATGGCTACACCTTC. Amino acid sequence: CASSPERVNGYTF.

The chain uses TRBV3-1 (or the pseudogene TRBV3-2) and TRBJ1-2; D might be TRBD1 (6 bases). Per germline, CDR1 LGHDT and CDR2 YNNKEL (reference sequence). Trimming cost V 1 base and J 1 base, with 7 bases left between them. The CDR3 loop spans 14 amino acids. The CDR3 sequence is CASSQGTVNYGYTF. The CDR3 DNA sequence: TGTGCCAGCAGCCAAGGGACAGTTAACTATGGCTACACCTTC.

The genes are TRBV15 and TRBJ1-1; 7 bases are a match to TRBD1. Losses at the gene ends were 9 bases for V and 2 bases for J; bases not matched to a gene: 12. CDR1 and CDR2 from the germline V gene are LNHNV and YYDKDF (reference sequence). This CDR3 has 15 residues. CDR3 residues: CATSTTGTANTEAFF. CDR3 nucleotide sequence: TGTGCCACATCAACGACCGGGACAGCAAACACTGAAGCTTTCTTT.

The rearrangement links TRBV12-5 to TRBJ1-2; maybe TRBD1 (5 bases). Trimming stripped 0 bases from V and 5 bases from J, with 10 bases between. Germline-derived CDR1 and CDR2 are LGHNT and FRNRAP. The CDR3 sequence is 14 residues long. The CDR3 is CASGLVHGAYGYTF. The DNA for the CDR3 is TGTGCTAGTGGTTTGGTACATGGGGCATATGGCTACACCTTC. Filled out from reference TRBV12-5 and TRBJ1-2, the complete variable domain reads DARVTQTPRHKVTEMGQEVTMRCQPILGHNTVFWYRQTMMQGLELLAYFRNRAPLDDSGMPKDRFSAEMPDATLATLKIQPSEPRDSAVYFCASGLVHGAYGYTFGSGTRLTVV.

The CDR3 DNA reads TGTGCCAGCAGCTACCGGACTAGCCCCAACAATGAGCAGTTCTTC. Translated: CASSYRTSPNNEQFF. This chain links TRBV11-2 with TRBJ2-1; 8 bases match TRBD2. This CDR3 has 15 residues. Trimming took 4 bases from V and 5 from J; bases not matched to a gene: 7. Germline CDR1 SGHAT, CDR2 FQNNGV.

The chain carries TRBV25-1 and TRBJ2-3, with 13 positions matching TRBD2. Germline CDR1 reads MGHDK; CDR2 reads SYGVNS. CDR3 length: 16 amino acids. J lost 0 bases, V lost 5 bases, and 2 bases had no gene match. The CDR3 DNA is TGTGCCAGCAGTCGGGGACTAGCGGGGAGCACAGATACGCAGTATTTT. Amino acids: CASSRGLAGSTDTQYF.

The chain couples TRBV3-1 (or the pseudogene TRBV3-2) to TRBJ2-3, with 7 bases that match TRBD2. Germline V CDR1 and CDR2: LGHDT, YNNKEL (reference sequence). The CDR3 contains 15 residues. The V segment lost 1 base and the J segment 2 bases; nucleotides outside the gene matches: 3. The CDR3 protein is CASSQGSGVTDTQYF. The CDR3 DNA reads as TGTGCCAGCAGCCAAGGGAGCGGGGTCACAGATACGCAGTATTTT.

Here the CDR3 reads CASGSDSVAPLHF. Here the CDR3 DNA reads TGTGCCAGCGGCTCCGACAGTGTTGCACCCCTCCACTTT. The chain links TRBV9 to TRBJ1-6; tentatively, D is TRBD1 (5 bases). Per the germline V gene, CDR1 is SGDLS and CDR2 is YYNGEE. V lost 7 bases and J lost 11, with 16 bases in between. This CDR3 contains 13 residues.

The count of this clone is one. V usage is TRBV24-1 and J usage is TRBJ1-5, with D perhaps TRBD1 (6 bases). Looked up from germline, CDR1 is KGHDR and CDR2 is SFDVKD. The CDR3 covers 15 residues. The germline V and J ends were trimmed by 9 bases and 0 bases, with 14 bases remaining between them. CDR3 protein: CATSQGGHSNQPQHF. As DNA, the CDR3 is TGTGCCACCTCACAAGGGGGACATAGCAATCAGCCCCAGCATTTT.

V is TRBV6-6 and J is TRBJ1-4; 7 bases agree with TRBD1. Germline CDR1 reads MNHNY; CDR2 reads SVGAGI (reference sequence). J gave up 8 bases and V 0 bases, and 0 bases lay outside the gene matches. The length of the CDR3 is 13 residues. The CDR3 nucleotides are TGTGCCAGCAGTTACTCGGGACAGGAAAAACTGTTTTTT. It yields the protein CASSYSGQEKLFF.

The rearrangement uses TRBV9 and TRBJ2-3; D perhaps matches TRBD2 (6 bases). Germline lookup yields CDR1 SGDLS and CDR2 YYNGEE. With 6 bases removed from V and 0 bases from J, the gap between germline ends came to 14 bases. The CDR3 is 15 amino acids. The CDR3 DNA follows: TGTGCCAGCACCCTTACGGGACTCAGCACAGATACGCAGTATTTT. Translation: CASTLTGLSTDTQYF. The full variable domain, in which reference TRBV9 and TRBJ2-3 provide the parts outside the CDR3, is DSGVTQTPKHLITATGQRVTLRCSPRSGDLSVYWYQQSLDQGLQFLIQYYNGEERAKGNILERFSAQQFPDLHSELNLSSLELGDSALYFCASTLTGLSTDTQYFGPGTRLTVL.

This clone was seen more than once but under ten times. The chain employs TRBV5-5 and TRBJ2-5; 13 bases agree with TRBD2. V shed 4 bases, J shed 1 base, and the junction held 7 bases outside the gene matches. Germline V gives CDR1 SGHKS, CDR2 YYEKEE (reference sequence). The CDR3 covers 17 residues. CDR3 residues: CASSGGLAGPIQETQYF. CDR3 bases: TGTGCCAGCAGCGGGGGACTAGCGGGGCCCATCCAAGAGACCCAGTACTTC.